These T cell receptor beta chains were read from a single sample in a study of T-cell reconstitution after alpha-beta-depleted transplantation in children. TCRdb independently ran MiXCR on the PCR reads; one entry per CDR3 protein. The data show approximately 430,000 distinct CDR3 sequences, roughly 16% seen once. This specimen consisted of PBMCs, mostly from graft donor cells, obtained 360 days after TCRalphabeta/CD19-depleted stem cell transplant. The receptors stem from a boy under three years old who had a stem cell transplant for Wiskott-Aldrich syndrome, so the T cells may come from the graft donor. Both conserved end residues are part of each CDR3. The order of the fields is V gene, clone size, CDR3 length, J gene, D gene, CDR3 protein, CDR3 DNA. D genes are given only for firm matches. Expanded clones are given a class, and other clones once, few, many or no size at all.

TRBV30	-	15	TRBJ2-1	TRBD2	CAWSVYPSGGAGIFF	TGTGCCTGGAGTGTATACCCTAGCGGGGGGGCCGGTATTTTTTTC
TRBV21-1	-	16	TRBJ2-7	-	CASSPQGTGGSYEQYF	TGTGCCAGCAGCCCTCAGGGAACAGGGGGCTCCTACGAGCAGTACTTC
TRBV20-1	many	14	TRBJ2-7	TRBD2	CSARDGTSPYEQYF	TGCAGTGCTAGAGATGGGACTAGTCCCTACGAGCAGTACTTC
TRBV7-9	-	16	TRBJ2-2	-	CASSLHSRSLTGELFF	TGTGCCAGCAGCTTACACTCCAGGTCGCTCACCGGGGAGCTGTTTTTT
TRBV4-1	-	18	TRBJ1-1	-	CASSQEVPGAFINREAFF	TGCGCCAGCAGCCAAGAGGTCCCCGGGGCATTCATTAACCGAGAAGCTTTCTTT
TRBV7-9	-	14	TRBJ2-5	TRBD2	CASILAGGRETQYF	TGTGCCAGCATCCTAGCGGGGGGGCGAGAGACCCAGTACTTC
TRBV7-9	-	13	TRBJ1-4	-	CASSLAGNEKLFF	TGTGCCAGCAGCTTAGCAGGGAATGAAAAACTGTTTTTT
TRBV5-1	-	16	TRBJ2-1	-	CASSLYGGAGYNEQFF	TGCGCCAGCAGCTTGTACGGGGGAGCTGGTTACAATGAGCAGTTCTTC
TRBV6-1	-	14	TRBJ2-7	TRBD1	CASRDRISSYEQYF	TGTGCCAGCAGGGACAGGATAAGCTCCTACGAGCAGTACTTC
TRBV7-2	-	14	TRBJ2-1	TRBD2	CASTPSSGYNEQFF	TGTGCCAGCACCCCTTCTAGCGGTTACAATGAGCAGTTCTTC
TRBV5-1	once	12	TRBJ2-7	-	CASMGDNYEQYF	TGCGCCAGCATGGGGGACAACTACGAGCAGTACTTC
TRBV3-1	-	15	TRBJ2-7	-	CASSQESQLLGEQYF	TGTGCCAGCAGCCAAGAATCCCAGTTACTCGGCGAGCAGTACTTC
TRBV5-1	few	15	TRBJ2-1	-	CASSVDPSGYDEQFF	TGCGCCAGCAGCGTGGACCCCTCGGGGTACGATGAGCAGTTCTTC
TRBV12-3/TRBV12-4	few	10	TRBJ1-2	TRBD1	CASSLDRGSF	TGTGCCAGCAGTTTGGACAGGGGGTCCTTC
TRBV2	few	14	TRBJ1-5	-	CASSEAWGNQPQHF	TGTGCCAGCAGTGAAGCGTGGGGCAATCAGCCCCAGCATTTT
TRBV2	-	15	TRBJ2-7	TRBD1	CASRDRDRRPYEQYF	TGTGCCAGCAGGGACCGGGACAGACGCCCCTACGAGCAGTACTTC
TRBV5-1	few	12	TRBJ2-5	-	CASSFNQETQYF	TGCGCCAGCAGCTTCAACCAAGAGACCCAGTACTTC
TRBV27	-	17	TRBJ2-3	-	CASSNPRPVRSTDTQYF	TGTGCCAGCAGTAACCCCCGGCCCGTACGGAGCACAGATACGCAGTATTTT
TRBV14	-	13	TRBJ2-7	-	CASSQDLGREQYF	TGTGCCAGCAGCCAAGATCTGGGGCGCGAGCAGTACTTC
TRBV20-1	few	15	TRBJ2-1	-	CSARIARSSYNEQFF	TGCAGTGCTCGGATAGCGCGGAGCTCCTACAATGAGCAGTTCTTC
TRBV7-9	-	17	TRBJ2-5	TRBD2	CASSSGTSGRPQETQYF	TGTGCCAGCAGCTCGGGGACTAGCGGGAGGCCACAAGAGACCCAGTACTTC
TRBV12-3/TRBV12-4	-	18	TRBJ2-4	TRBD1	CTISGAPTGRLAKNIQYF	TGTACCATCAGTGGGGCCCCGACAGGGAGACTAGCCAAAAACATTCAGTACTTC
TRBV10-3	few	15	TRBJ2-2	TRBD1	CAISYGQGRTGELFF	TGTGCCATCAGTTACGGACAGGGCCGTACCGGGGAGCTGTTTTTT
TRBV12-3/TRBV12-4	-	13	TRBJ2-3	-	CASTSSGTDTQYF	TGTGCCAGCACCTCGAGTGGCACAGATACGCAGTATTTT
TRBV24-1	-	15	TRBJ2-7	TRBD1	CATFLGQGVNFEQYF	TGTGCCACCTTCTTAGGACAGGGGGTTAATTTCGAGCAGTACTTC
TRBV19	-	14	TRBJ2-5	TRBD1	CASSMHRGRETQYF	TGTGCCAGTAGTATGCACAGGGGCAGGGAGACCCAGTACTTC
TRBV12-5	-	14	TRBJ2-3	-	CASGLEKSTDTQYF	TGTGCTAGTGGTTTGGAGAAGAGCACAGATACGCAGTATTTT
TRBV5-1	-	15	TRBJ2-7	TRBD2	CASSPTGTSYYEQYF	TGCGCCAGCAGCCCCACAGGGACTAGTTACTACGAGCAGTACTTC
TRBV6-2/TRBV6-3	few	13	TRBJ2-7	-	CASSYRSPWEQYF	TGTGCCAGCAGTTACAGGAGCCCTTGGGAGCAGTACTTC
TRBV7-9	-	14	TRBJ2-7	-	CASSFTGSLNEQYF	TGTGCCAGCAGCTTCACGGGCAGCCTAAACGAGCAGTACTTC
TRBV4-1	-	16	TRBJ1-3	TRBD1	CASSQGQGARGNTIYF	TGCGCCAGCAGCCAAGGACAGGGGGCAAGAGGAAACACCATATATTTT
TRBV11-1	-	18	TRBJ2-4	TRBD2	CASSSPGGAHLAKNIQYF	TGTGCCAGCAGCTCCCCGGGGGGGGCACATCTAGCCAAAAACATTCAGTACTTC
TRBV7-2	-	16	TRBJ2-7	TRBD2	CASSLLAGGFSYEQYF	TGTGCCAGCAGCTTACTAGCGGGGGGGTTCTCCTACGAGCAGTACTTC
TRBV12-5	few	15	TRBJ2-1	TRBD2	CASGLKTSGYNEQFF	TGTGCTAGTGGTTTGAAGACTAGCGGGTACAATGAGCAGTTCTTC
TRBV4-3	-	17	TRBJ2-2	TRBD2	CASSLRTSGDNTGELFF	TGCGCCAGCAGCCTTAGGACTAGCGGGGATAACACCGGGGAGCTGTTTTTT
TRBV20-1	-	12	TRBJ2-7	-	CSARGGGFEQYF	TGCAGTGCTAGAGGAGGCGGCTTCGAGCAGTACTTC
TRBV28	-	17	TRBJ2-7	-	CASSFSPRAVNFDEQYF	TGTGCCAGCAGTTTTTCACCGAGAGCGGTCAACTTTGACGAGCAGTACTTC
TRBV6-1	few	14	TRBJ1-6	-	CASRAPGFNSPLHF	TGTGCCAGCAGAGCCCCGGGATTTAATTCACCCCTCCACTTT
TRBV29-1	-	15	TRBJ2-1	TRBD2	CSVVVLAGGPGEQFF	TGCAGCGTTGTCGTTCTAGCGGGAGGGCCGGGTGAGCAGTTCTTC
TRBV12-3/TRBV12-4	few	16	TRBJ2-2	TRBD1	CASSLGWTGGFGELFF	TGTGCCAGCAGTTTGGGTTGGACAGGGGGCTTCGGGGAGCTGTTTTTT
TRBV14	-	16	TRBJ2-3	-	CASNTAEASPTDTQYF	TGTGCCAGCAACACAGCCGAAGCGAGTCCCACAGATACGCAGTATTTT
TRBV12-3/TRBV12-4	many	14	TRBJ2-1	-	CASSLSFFYNEQFF	TGTGCCAGCAGTTTGAGCTTTTTCTACAATGAGCAGTTCTTC
TRBV5-1	few	13	TRBJ1-6	-	CASSLAGSSPLHF	TGCGCCAGCAGCTTGGCGGGTTCATCACCCCTCCACTTT
TRBV29-1	few	16	TRBJ2-7	TRBD2	CSVSPGTSGGAYEQYF	TGCAGCGTCTCCCCCGGGACTAGCGGGGGGGCCTACGAGCAGTACTTC
TRBV6-1	few	13	TRBJ2-7	TRBD2	CATRAGGPYEQYF	TGTGCCACACGAGCGGGGGGGCCCTACGAGCAGTACTTC
TRBV12-3/TRBV12-4	many	12	TRBJ2-5	-	CASSLAATAQYF	TGTGCCAGCAGTTTAGCGGCGACAGCACAGTACTTC
TRBV7-2	-	13	TRBJ1-2	TRBD1	CASSLPRGNGYTF	TGTGCCAGCAGCTTACCCAGGGGGAATGGCTACACCTTC
TRBV5-1	-	13	TRBJ2-4	TRBD2	CASSSWRGNIQYF	TGCGCCAGCAGCTCTTGGCGGGGGAACATTCAGTACTTC
TRBV6-1	-	14	TRBJ2-7	TRBD1	CASSERDRLYEQYF	TGTGCCAGCAGTGAACGGGACAGACTCTACGAGCAGTACTTC
TRBV6-1	-	16	TRBJ1-6	-	CASSYALHRPDSPLHF	TGTGCCAGCAGTTACGCTCTTCACAGGCCAGATTCACCCCTCCACTTT
TRBV6-1	-	16	TRBJ2-1	-	CASRPNVAGTYNEQFF	TGTGCCAGCAGGCCCAATGTGGCGGGAACCTACAATGAGCAGTTCTTC
TRBV5-6	many	15	TRBJ1-5	TRBD1	CASSAGTGGNQPQHF	TGTGCCAGCAGCGCCGGGACAGGGGGAAATCAGCCCCAGCATTTT
TRBV12-3/TRBV12-4	-	12	TRBJ2-5	TRBD1	CASGQGRETQYF	TGTGCCAGCGGACAGGGAAGAGAGACCCAGTACTTC
TRBV12-3/TRBV12-4	-	18	TRBJ2-5	TRBD1	CASSTRKPDRGLRETQYF	TGTGCCAGCAGCACCAGAAAACCTGACAGGGGCCTTCGTGAGACCCAGTACTTC
TRBV20-1	-	11	TRBJ2-1	TRBD1	CSAAGTGIQFF	TGCAGTGCTGCAGGGACAGGGATACAGTTCTTC
TRBV4-2	-	13	TRBJ2-2	TRBD2	CASRSRGAGELFF	TGTGCCAGCAGGAGCCGGGGGGCCGGGGAGCTGTTTTTT
TRBV6-5	-	14	TRBJ1-1	-	CASSLFTGNTEAFF	TGTGCCAGCAGTTTATTCACTGGGAACACTGAAGCTTTCTTT
TRBV12-3/TRBV12-4	-	13	TRBJ1-1	-	CASSREKNTEAFF	TGTGCCAGCAGCCGGGAGAAGAACACTGAAGCTTTCTTT
TRBV27	many	15	TRBJ2-7	-	CASSFEGKVPFEQYF	TGTGCCAGCAGTTTTGAGGGTAAAGTACCTTTCGAGCAGTACTTC